The 13 T cell receptor beta chains presented below share a single source sample, sequenced in a study of blood T cell repertoires in COVID-19 (dated by TCRdb to about 2020). The library was built by means of the immunoSEQ multiplex PCR assay. What TCRdb holds here is the immuneACCESS table cut down to in-frame rearrangements. Part of the clones is not present; checked against another copy, under half of the missing clones reflect an unresolved V gene, and the others are unexplained. This sample lists some 250,000 clones; approximately 84% were detected once. In total, the top ten clones hold approximately 8.7% of the sample. The sequenced sample consisted of peripheral blood. The source of these receptors is an elderly woman with acute or convalescent COVID-19.

This chain links TRBV19 with TRBJ1-5, with D perhaps TRBD1 (6 bases). The CDR3 loop spans 14 amino acids. V dropped 8 bases and J dropped 5 bases, with 16 bases sitting between them. The germline CDR1 and CDR2 sequences are LNHDA and SQIVND (reference sequence). This CDR3 reads CASGLTGIHQPQHF. CDR3 nucleotide sequence: TGTGCCAGTGGCTTGACAGGAATACATCAGCCCCAGCATTTT.

This clone was seen a few times. This chain links TRBV12-3 or TRBV12-4 with TRBJ1-5; D gene uncertain. V lost 8 bases to trimming and J lost 11 bases, with 10 bases between them. This CDR3 comprises 10 residues. The CDR3 is CASGGVAQHF. CDR3 DNA: TGTGCCAGCGGCGGGGTGGCCCAGCATTTT.

This clone was picked up one time. V usage is TRBV5-1 and J usage is TRBJ1-1, with D uncertain. Germline lookup yields CDR1 SGHRS and CDR2 YFSETQ. The V end was cut by 0 bases, the J end by 2 bases, with 8 bases between. The CDR3 has 14 amino acids. CDR3 sequence (DNA): TGCGCCAGCAGCTTGGGAGGGCCTAACACTGAAGCTTTCTTT. It codes for CASSLGGPNTEAFF.

This chain uses TRBV2 with TRBJ1-2, with 7 bases identical to TRBD1. The CDR3 extends over 15 amino acids. J was trimmed by 4 bases and V by 4 bases; bases with no gene match: 9. Germline loops: CDR1 SNHLY, CDR2 FYNNEI. The CDR3 sequence: CASSADRAGSYGYTF. As DNA, the CDR3 is TGTGCCAGCAGTGCCGACAGGGCAGGTTCCTATGGCTACACCTTC.

The chain has TRBV20-1 and TRBJ2-7; the match to TRBD2 covers 7 bases. V dropped 3 bases and J dropped 2; count of bases not matched to a gene: 7. Germline-derived CDR1 and CDR2 are DFQATT and SNEGSKA (reference sequence). The CDR3 totals 14 residues. The chain's CDR3 is CSASPSGAAYEQYF. The CDR3 coding sequence is TGCAGTGCTAGTCCCAGCGGGGCGGCCTACGAGCAGTACTTC.

The J gene is TRBJ2-5, the V gene TRBV28; 8 nucleotides match TRBD1. The CDR3 sequence is 15 residues long. CDR1 is MDHEN and CDR2 is SYDVKM in the germline V gene. V shed 5 bases, J shed 1 base, and the junction held 6 bases outside the gene matches. CDR3 DNA sequence: TGTGCCAGCAGTCCCCGACAGGGGATCCAAGAGACCCAGTACTTC. Translation: CASSPRQGIQETQYF.

The chain combines TRBV7-2 with TRBJ2-3, with 8 bases identical to TRBD2. V lost 1 base, J lost 4 bases, and 10 bases stayed unmatched. CDR1 and CDR2 from the germline V gene are SGHTA and FQGNSA. The CDR3 totals 17 residues. The DNA for the CDR3 is TGTGCCAGCAGCTTAGACGGGGGGGCCAGGGGTTCAGATACGCAGTATTTT. Its translation is CASSLDGGARGSDTQYF.

The rearrangement uses TRBV27 and TRBJ1-5, with D tentatively TRBD1 (5 bases). Trimming stripped 6 bases from V and 3 bases from J, with 12 bases between. Germline values: CDR1 MNHEY, CDR2 SMNVEV (reference sequence). The CDR3 runs to 14 residues. The CDR3 sequence is CASSNRQNNQPQHF. The CDR3 DNA reads TGTGCCAGCAGCAATCGACAGAACAATCAGCCCCAGCATTTT.

The rearrangement links TRBV19 to TRBJ2-2, with 9 bases identical to TRBD2. V shed 6 bases, J shed 5 bases, and the junction held 10 bases outside the gene matches. Germline lookup yields CDR1 LNHDA and CDR2 SQIVND (reference sequence). The CDR3 is 16 residues long. The CDR3 region is CASSWTSDPGTGELFF. In DNA form, the CDR3 reads TGTGCCAGTAGCTGGACTAGCGATCCTGGGACCGGGGAGCTGTTTTTT.

In DNA form, the CDR3 reads TGTGCCAGCAGCCCCAGGGGGCACGGTGAAGCTTTCTTT. Residues: CASSPRGHGEAFF. This chain links TRBV12-3 or TRBV12-4 with TRBJ1-1, with 8 positions matching TRBD1. The CDR3 runs 13 residues. Germline trimming cut 6 bases from V and 7 bases from J; bases unmatched to any gene: 7.

The V gene is TRBV9, the J gene TRBJ2-3; 12 bases are a match to TRBD2. There are 16 residues in the CDR3. With V trimmed by 2 bases and J by 1 base, 2 bases remained unmatched. CDR1 and CDR2 from the germline V gene are SGDLS and YYNGEE. The CDR3 DNA is TGTGCCAGCAGCGTTGGGACTAGCGGGCGCACAGATACGCAGTATTTT. It specifies CASSVGTSGRTDTQYF.

The chain recombines TRBV10-3 with TRBJ2-7, with a weak D call TRBD1 (6 bases). CDR3 length: 14 residues. Germline assignment: CDR1 ENHRY and CDR2 SYGVKD. V was cut by 2 bases and J by 1 base, with 9 bases left in between. The CDR3: CAISEEGESYEQYF. CDR3 coding DNA: TGTGCCATCAGTGAGGAGGGGGAATCCTACGAGCAGTACTTC.

V and J are TRBV28 and TRBJ1-6; the match to TRBD1 covers 8 bases. Unmatched junction bases numbered 10, after V lost 6 bases and J lost 9 bases. The CDR3 spans 15 residues. The germline V gene encodes CDR1 MDHEN and CDR2 SYDVKM. The CDR3 protein is CASRRDRIEGSPLHF. CDR3 in DNA: TGTGCCAGCAGAAGGGACAGGATCGAGGGTTCACCCCTCCACTTT. Full variable domain (rest looked up from reference TRBV28 and TRBJ1-6): DVKVTQSSRYLVKRTGEKVFLECVQDMDHENMFWYRQDPGLGLRLIYFSYDVKMKEKGDIPEGYSVSREKKERFSLILESASTNQTSMYLCASRRDRIEGSPLHFGNGTRLTVT.